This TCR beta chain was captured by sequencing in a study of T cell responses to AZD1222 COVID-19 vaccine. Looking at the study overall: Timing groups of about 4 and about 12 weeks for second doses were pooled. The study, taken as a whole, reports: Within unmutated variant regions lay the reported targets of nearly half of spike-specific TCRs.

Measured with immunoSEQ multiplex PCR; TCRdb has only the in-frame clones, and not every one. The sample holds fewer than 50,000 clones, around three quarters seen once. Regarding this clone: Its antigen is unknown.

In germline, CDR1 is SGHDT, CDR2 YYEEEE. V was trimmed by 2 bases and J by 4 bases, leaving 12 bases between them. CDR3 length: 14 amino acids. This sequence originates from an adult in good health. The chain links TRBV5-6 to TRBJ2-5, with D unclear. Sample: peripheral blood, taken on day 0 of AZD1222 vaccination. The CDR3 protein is CASSFWGSGETQYF. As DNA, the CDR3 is TGTGCCAGCAGCTTTTGGGGATCGGGAGAGACCCAGTACTTC.